This is a list of T cell receptor beta chains from one sample in a study of shared T cell receptors in the human thymus. This table comes from immunoSEQ multiplex PCR, and its TCRdb copy is limited to in-frame clones, with some not included. The sample carries some 660,000 clones, around 87% recorded once. The same data also went into a second study, on human thymus T cells.

The sequencing sample was made of thymocytes. Every receptor here comes from a boy under two years old with a congenital heart defect. The CDR3 runs from the conserved cysteine through the conserved F or W. A D gene is named only where the DNA matches it firmly. Clone sizes are given selectively: once, few, many, or a class where the clone is expanded.

v_gene: TRBV7-7
abundance: -
j_gene: TRBJ1-6
d_gene: -
CDR3nt: TGTGCTAGCAGCTTTAGGGACACCAATTCACCCCTCCACTTT
CDR3aa: CASSFRDTNSPLHF

v_gene: TRBV4-2
abundance: -
j_gene: TRBJ1-2
d_gene: TRBD1
CDR3nt: TGTGCCAGCAGCCAAGATAGGGGGCGCGTCCGGGACTATGGCTACACCTTC
CDR3aa: CASSQDRGRVRDYGYTF

v_gene: TRBV5-1
abundance: -
j_gene: TRBJ2-7
d_gene: -
CDR3nt: TGCGCCAGCAGCCGTAAAACGGACAGCTCCTACGAGCAGTACTTC
CDR3aa: CASSRKTDSSYEQYF

v_gene: TRBV28
abundance: few
j_gene: TRBJ2-7
d_gene: -
CDR3nt: TGTGCCAGCACCAAACTGGGACTCACATACTACGAGCAGTACTTC
CDR3aa: CASTKLGLTYYEQYF

v_gene: TRBV19
abundance: -
j_gene: TRBJ1-2
d_gene: -
CDR3nt: TGTGCCAGTAGTTTAGACGGCTATGGCTACACCTTC
CDR3aa: CASSLDGYGYTF

v_gene: TRBV30
abundance: -
j_gene: TRBJ2-1
d_gene: -
CDR3nt: TGTGCCTGGATCGACGGGGGAACCTACAATGAGCAGTTCTTC
CDR3aa: CAWIDGGTYNEQFF

v_gene: TRBV29-1
abundance: -
j_gene: TRBJ2-7
d_gene: -
CDR3nt: TGCAGCGTGTCCGCCCCCCTAGACTACGAGCAGTACTTC
CDR3aa: CSVSAPLDYEQYF

v_gene: TRBV7-9
abundance: once
j_gene: TRBJ2-7
d_gene: TRBD2
CDR3nt: TGTGCCAGCAGGGGACTAGCGGATCCCTACGAGCAGTACTTC
CDR3aa: CASRGLADPYEQYF

v_gene: TRBV19
abundance: few
j_gene: TRBJ1-4
d_gene: TRBD1
CDR3nt: TGTGCCAGTAGTATAAGCGGACAGGGGAAGAGAGAAAAACTGTTTTTT
CDR3aa: CASSISGQGKREKLFF

v_gene: TRBV4-3
abundance: -
j_gene: TRBJ2-3
d_gene: TRBD2
CDR3nt: TGCGCCAGCAGCCCCCCTGGGCGGGGGGGCACCACAGATACGCAGTATTTT
CDR3aa: CASSPPGRGGTTDTQYF

v_gene: TRBV11-3
abundance: -
j_gene: TRBJ2-2
d_gene: -
CDR3nt: TGTGCCAGCAGCTTAGTGGCAGGGAAATACACCGGGGAGCTGTTTTTT
CDR3aa: CASSLVAGKYTGELFF

v_gene: TRBV10-2
abundance: -
j_gene: TRBJ2-3
d_gene: TRBD2
CDR3nt: TGCGCCAGCAGGAGACTAGCGCTCCAGACTAGCACAGATACGCAGTATTTT
CDR3aa: CASRRLALQTSTDTQYF

v_gene: TRBV25-1
abundance: -
j_gene: TRBJ1-6
d_gene: -
CDR3nt: TGTGCCAGCAGGGACAGTCGCCTGTATAATTCCCCCCTCCACTTT
CDR3aa: CASRDSRLYNSPLHF

v_gene: TRBV4-1
abundance: -
j_gene: TRBJ2-4
d_gene: -
CDR3nt: TGCGCCAGCAGCCAGGCTTCCGGGGAGATAGCCAAAAACATTCAGTACTTC
CDR3aa: CASSQASGEIAKNIQYF

v_gene: TRBV5-6
abundance: -
j_gene: TRBJ2-1
d_gene: -
CDR3nt: TGTGCCAGCAGCTTGAGTAACGCAGACTACAATGAGCAGTTCTTC
CDR3aa: CASSLSNADYNEQFF

v_gene: TRBV27
abundance: -
j_gene: TRBJ2-1
d_gene: -
CDR3nt: TGTGCCAGCAGTGAATACAGGAACAATGAGCAGTTCTTC
CDR3aa: CASSEYRNNEQFF

v_gene: TRBV9
abundance: -
j_gene: TRBJ2-6
d_gene: TRBD1
CDR3nt: TGTGCCAGCAGCCCCCCGGCAGGGGGCTCTGGGGCCAACGTCCTGACTTTC
CDR3aa: CASSPPAGGSGANVLTF